This T cell receptor beta chain was recorded in a study of blood T cell repertoires in COVID-19. Deletions cut 7 bases from V and 2 bases from J, with 12 bases between. Germline loops: CDR1 MDHEN, CDR2 SYDVKM. The CDR3 runs 13 residues. Sequencing was performed with immunoSEQ multiplex PCR; in TCRdb, only in-frame clones are kept and a portion is missing. The sample lists approximately 180,000 clones, over 75% occurring once. The sample consisted of peripheral blood. This rearrangement joins TRBV28 to TRBJ2-7; D unresolved. The clonotype was recovered from a man in his sixties with acute or convalescent COVID-19. CDR3 in amino acids: CASTLTSTYEQYF. In nucleotides, the CDR3 is TGTGCCAGCACCTTGACATCCACCTACGAGCAGTACTTC.